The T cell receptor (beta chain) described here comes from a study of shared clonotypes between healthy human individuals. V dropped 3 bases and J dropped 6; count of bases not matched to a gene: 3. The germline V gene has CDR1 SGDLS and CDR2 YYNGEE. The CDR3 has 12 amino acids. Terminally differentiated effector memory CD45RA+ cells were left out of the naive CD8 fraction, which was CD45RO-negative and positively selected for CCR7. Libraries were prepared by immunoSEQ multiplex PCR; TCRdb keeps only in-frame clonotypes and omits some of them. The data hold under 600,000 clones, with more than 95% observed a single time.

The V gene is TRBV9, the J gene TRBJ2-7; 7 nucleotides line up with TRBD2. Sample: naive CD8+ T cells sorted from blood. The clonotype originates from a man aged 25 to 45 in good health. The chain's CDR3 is CASSAGGTEQYF. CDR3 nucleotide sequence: TGTGCCAGCAGCGCCGGGGGGACCGAGCAGTACTTC.